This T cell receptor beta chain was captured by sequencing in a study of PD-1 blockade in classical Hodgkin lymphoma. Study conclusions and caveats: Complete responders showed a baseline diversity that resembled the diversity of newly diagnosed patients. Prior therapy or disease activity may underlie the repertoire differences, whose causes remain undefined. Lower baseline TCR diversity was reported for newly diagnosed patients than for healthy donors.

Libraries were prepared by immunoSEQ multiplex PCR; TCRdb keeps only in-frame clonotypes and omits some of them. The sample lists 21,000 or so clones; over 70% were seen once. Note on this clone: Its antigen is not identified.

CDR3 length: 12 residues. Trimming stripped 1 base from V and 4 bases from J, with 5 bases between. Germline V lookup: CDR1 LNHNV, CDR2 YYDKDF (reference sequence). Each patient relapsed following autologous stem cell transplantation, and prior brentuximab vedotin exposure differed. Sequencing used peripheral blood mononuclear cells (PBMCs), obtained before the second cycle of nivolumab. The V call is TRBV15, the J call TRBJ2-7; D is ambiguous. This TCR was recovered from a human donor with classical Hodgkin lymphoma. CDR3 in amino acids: CATSRVGYEQYF. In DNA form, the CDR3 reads TGTGCCACCAGCAGAGTGGGTTACGAGCAGTACTTC.